This TCR beta chain came from a study of blood T cell repertoires in COVID-19. Study summary: There were acute and convalescent COVID-19 samples, and they came from the United States, Italy and Spain. Nucleic acid was either cDNA or gDNA, and it came from T cells, B-cell-depleted T cells, or PBMCs.

TCRdb keeps only in-frame clones here, not all; method: immunoSEQ multiplex PCR. The table shows roughly 240,000 clones, with roughly 85% occurring only once. Enrolled during active infection, Seattle patients were then followed longitudinally. The junction had 5 bases not matched to a gene; V was cut back by 1 base and J by 4 bases. The CDR3 extends over 16 amino acids. CDR1 SNHLY and CDR2 FYNNEI come from the germline V gene. V usage is TRBV2 and J usage is TRBJ2-2; 8 bases are shared with TRBD1. This receptor was obtained from a man between 50 and 59 years old with COVID-19, enrolled during active disease. Sequences were obtained from peripheral blood. The DNA of the CDR3 is TGTGCCAGCAGTGAAGGCAGGGGGCTCGGCACCGGGGAGCTGTTTTTT. Translation gives CASSEGRGLGTGELFF.